Reported below is one T cell receptor beta chain. In the authors' workflow: How many nucleated cells were present was estimated from reference gene primer amplification. Profiled with immunoSEQ multiplex PCR; TCRdb holds only in-frame clones, not every one. The D gene and trimming were derived from the DNA, and the V and J assignments and clone size from that table. The sample has about 170,000 clones; 85% are singletons. The sample belongs to a study of blood T cell repertoires in COVID-19. Study in general: Acute and convalescent COVID-19 specimens originated in the United States, Italy and Spain. T cells, B-cell-depleted T cells, or PBMCs supplied cDNA or gDNA.

In germline, CDR1 is SQVTM, CDR2 ANQGSEA. CDR3 length: 15 amino acids. V was clipped by 1 base and J by 4 bases, with 16 bases between them. Sample: peripheral blood. V and J are TRBV29-1 and TRBJ1-2; TRBD1 is a possible D gene (5 bases). The clonotype originates from a human donor with acute or convalescent COVID-19. The donor label of this sample is uncertain. CDR3 DNA sequence: TGCAGCGTTGAAGCCGCCTCCAGGGATGGCTATGGCTACACCTTC. Residues: CSVEAASRDGYGYTF. Filled out from reference TRBV29-1 and TRBJ1-2, the complete variable domain reads SAVISQKPSRDICQRGTSLTIQCQVDSQVTMMFWYRQQPGQSLTLIATANQGSEATYESGFVIDKFPISRPNLTFSTLTVSNMSPEDSSIYLCSVEAASRDGYGYTFGSGTRLTVV.